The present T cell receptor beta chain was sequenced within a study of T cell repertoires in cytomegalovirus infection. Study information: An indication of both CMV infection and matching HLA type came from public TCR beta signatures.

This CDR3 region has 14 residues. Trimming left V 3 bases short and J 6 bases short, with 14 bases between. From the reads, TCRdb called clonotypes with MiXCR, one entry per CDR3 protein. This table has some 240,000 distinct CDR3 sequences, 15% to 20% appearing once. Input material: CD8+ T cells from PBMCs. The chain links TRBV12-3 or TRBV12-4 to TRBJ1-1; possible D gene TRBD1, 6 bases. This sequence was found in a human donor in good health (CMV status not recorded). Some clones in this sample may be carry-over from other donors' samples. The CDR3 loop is CASSFMPEGAEAFF. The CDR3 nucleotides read TGTGCCAGCAGTTTTATGCCGGAGGGGGCTGAAGCTTTCTTT.